Following are 27 T cell receptor beta chains from one sample sequenced in a study of T cell repertoires in aging, cancer and after chemotherapy. A mixed TRB-A/B primer pool amplified rearranged TRB by multiplex touch-down PCR. TCRdb re-derived calls from the multiplex PCR reads in MiXCR, one entry per CDR3 protein. The data hold about 540 distinct CDR3 sequences, with more than 15% observed a single time. Amplification of TCR beta used genomic DNA extracted from peripheral blood. Sequenced input: blood. The receptor source for this set is a human donor with a blood cancer.

This rearrangement joins TRBV28 to TRBJ2-5; D call uncertain. This CDR3 has 14 amino acids. Trimming removed 6 bases at V and 5 bases at J, with 16 bases between. Germline V lookup: CDR1 MDHEN, CDR2 SYDVKM. DNA of the CDR3: TGTGCCAGCAGCTTTACCCCTGGGCGCGAGACCCAGTACTTC. This sequence encodes CASSFTPGRETQYF.

This clonotype is medium-sized within its sample. This rearrangement joins TRBV12-3 or TRBV12-4 to TRBJ1-1; 7 nucleotides align to TRBD1. The CDR3 has 15 residues. V was clipped by 6 bases and J by 1 base; unmatched bases: 8. CDR3 amino acids: CASSETGKGNTEAFF. The CDR3 nucleotides read TGTGCCAGCAGCGAGACAGGGAAGGGGAACACTGAAGCTTTCTTT.

Within the sample, this clonotype is medium-sized. This sequence joins TRBV20-1 and TRBJ1-5; 8 nucleotides align to TRBD1. In germline, CDR1 is DFQATT, CDR2 SNEGSKA (reference sequence). The CDR3 has 15 amino acids. Germline trimming cut 1 base from V and 4 bases from J; bases unmatched to any gene: 6. The CDR3 region is CSARGPRGRNQPQHF. For the CDR3, the DNA is TGCAGTGCTAGAGGCCCCAGGGGGCGAAATCAGCCCCAGCATTTT.

This clonotype is judged large (0.1 to 1%). This rearrangement joins TRBV30 to TRBJ2-1, with unresolved D. V gave up 3 bases and J gave up 5 bases, with 20 bases separating them. CDR3 length equals 16 residues. Germline-derived CDR1 and CDR2 are GTSNPN and SVGIG (reference sequence). The CDR3 is CAWSAWLGIRDNEQFF. Written as DNA, the CDR3 is TGTGCCTGGAGCGCCTGGTTGGGTATAAGGGACAATGAGCAGTTCTTC.

Within the sample, this clonotype is large. The J gene is TRBJ1-2, the V gene TRBV27, with a tentative D call TRBD1 (5 bases). The CDR3 covers 14 residues. The germline V and J ends were trimmed by 4 bases and 2 bases, with 11 bases remaining between them. CDR1 MNHEY and CDR2 SMNVEV come from the germline V gene (reference sequence). CDR3 sequence: CASSSRGANYGYTF. CDR3 coding DNA: TGTGCCAGCAGTTCCCGCGGGGCCAACTATGGCTACACCTTC.

As for this clonotype: The junction and the germline gene differ at one end; a read error may be behind it. The chain joins TRBV11-3 to TRBJ1-2, with a possible D match to TRBD1 (5 bases). The germline V gene has CDR1 SGHNT and CDR2 YENEEA. This CDR3 has 12 residues. The CDR3 here is CASSYDSYGYIF. The CDR3 nucleotides read TGTGCCAGCAGCTACGACAGTTATGGCTACATTTTC.

The chain combines TRBV20-1 with TRBJ2-3; 8 bases fit TRBD1. CDR1 and CDR2 from the germline V gene are DFQATT and SNEGSKA (reference sequence). This CDR3 contains 14 residues. With 5 bases clipped from V and 1 base from J, the junction kept 5 bases outside the gene matches. The CDR3 DNA is TGCAGTGCTGAGGGACAGGACGGCACAGATACGCAGTATTTT. Translated, it gives CSAEGQDGTDTQYF.

This clonotype counts as large. This chain connects TRBV27 to TRBJ1-4, with D maybe TRBD1 (5 bases). Germline CDR1 MNHEY, CDR2 SMNVEV (reference sequence). With 4 bases removed from V and 5 bases from J, the gap between germline ends came to 11 bases. CDR3 length equals 14 residues. CDR3 DNA: TGTGCCAGCAGTTGGGGCGGGCTAAATGAAAAACTGTTTTTT. Amino acids: CASSWGGLNEKLFF.

This clonotype is deemed medium-sized (0.01 to 0.1%). The genes are TRBV5-1 and TRBJ1-1; TRBD1 is a possible D gene (5 bases). V shed 3 bases and J shed 4 bases, with 7 bases lying between them. In germline, CDR1 is SGHRS, CDR2 YFSETQ. CDR3 length equals 12 residues. CDR3 residues: CASSWGGTEAFF. CDR3 nucleotide sequence: TGCGCCAGCAGCTGGGGGGGCACTGAAGCTTTCTTT.

Relative to its sample, this clonotype is medium-sized (0.01 to 0.1%). The CDR3 reads CSARGAGGQDYNEQFF. CDR3 DNA sequence: TGCAGTGCTAGAGGAGCGGGGGGGCAGGACTACAATGAGCAGTTCTTC. The gene calls are TRBV20-1 and TRBJ2-1, with 10 bases identical to TRBD2. The V segment lost 1 base and the J segment 3 bases; nucleotides outside the gene matches: 6. The CDR3 length is 16 residues. The germline V gene has CDR1 DFQATT and CDR2 SNEGSKA (reference sequence).

This clonotype is judged medium-sized. The chain combines TRBV4-2 with TRBJ1-5; D gene uncertain. The V and J ends lost 5 bases and 6 bases respectively, with 11 bases between them. CDR1 and CDR2 (germline): LGHNA, YNFKEQ. This CDR3 is 13 amino acids long. The CDR3 loop reads CASSSWIGQPQHF. The CDR3 DNA is TGTGCCAGCAGCTCCTGGATCGGTCAGCCCCAGCATTTT.

This clonotype was picked up a small number of times. The V call is TRBV5-1, the J call TRBJ2-1, with 9 nucleotides matching TRBD1. The CDR3 is 18 residues long. The ends lost 2 bases at V and 1 base at J; junction bases unmatched: 10. Germline values: CDR1 SGHRS, CDR2 YFSETQ. The CDR3 sequence: CASSFMGTGSLSYNEQFF. The CDR3 DNA follows: TGCGCCAGCAGCTTTATGGGGACAGGGTCTCTTTCCTACAATGAGCAGTTCTTC.

Relative to its sample, this clonotype is large. The chain couples TRBV19 to TRBJ2-2; 7 nucleotides line up with TRBD1. This CDR3 is 14 amino acids long. Germline V gives CDR1 LNHDA, CDR2 SQIVND (reference sequence). The trim removed 5 bases at V and 3 bases at J, leaving 3 bases unmatched. This chain's CDR3 is CASSSRGYTGELFF. CDR3 DNA: TGTGCCAGTAGTTCCAGGGGGTACACCGGGGAGCTGTTTTTT.

This clonotype is labeled medium-sized. V gene TRBV4-1 combines with J gene TRBJ2-1, with 11 bases that match TRBD2. V shed 4 bases and J 0 bases; nucleotides not matched to a gene: 11. Germline V lookup: CDR1 MGHRA, CDR2 YSYEKL. This CDR3 is built from 19 residues. The CDR3 reads CASSRRIAGGPGSYNEQFF. The CDR3, as DNA: TGCGCCAGCAGCCGCCGAATAGCGGGGGGGCCTGGCTCCTACAATGAGCAGTTCTTC.

This rearrangement joins TRBV28 to TRBJ2-7; 11 nucleotides agree with TRBD1. Germline trimming cut 6 bases from V and 6 bases from J; bases unmatched to any gene: 10. The CDR3 extends over 15 amino acids. Germline V CDR1 and CDR2: MDHEN, SYDVKM. The CDR3 DNA sequence: TGTGCCAGCAGACTTACCGGGACAGGGGGAGGCGAGCAGTACTTC. It translates to CASRLTGTGGGEQYF.

In its sample, this clonotype ranks as large. This chain joins TRBV6-1 and TRBJ2-3; 9 bases fit TRBD2. Germline loops: CDR1 MNHNS, CDR2 SASEGT. This CDR3 spans 15 amino acids. V lost 6 bases and J lost 2; bases outside the gene matches: 6. The DNA for the CDR3 is TGTGCCAGCAGCGCCGGGACTAGCTTCACAGATACGCAGTATTTT. Protein product: CASSAGTSFTDTQYF.

This rearrangement joins TRBV5-1 to TRBJ2-5; D is unresolved. This CDR3 is built from 13 residues. Germline V gene data show CDR1 as SGHRS and CDR2 as YFSETQ. V lost 5 bases and J lost 2, with 10 bases in between. CDR3 in DNA: TGCGCCAGCAGGGAACCAAGTCAAGAGACCCAGTACTTC. This encodes CASREPSQETQYF.

By its share, this clonotype is large. The chain uses TRBV5-4 and TRBJ2-7, with D perhaps matching TRBD1 or TRBD2 (5 bases each). Trimming cost V 1 base and J 2 bases, with 10 bases left between them. The CDR3 contains 14 residues. Germline CDR1 is SGHNT and CDR2 is YYREEE (reference sequence). This CDR3 is CASSLYGATYEQYF. For the CDR3, the DNA is TGTGCCAGCAGCTTGTACGGGGCGACCTACGAGCAGTACTTC.

V usage is TRBV18 and J usage is TRBJ1-3; 7 positions agree with TRBD1. Germline CDR1 is KGHSH and CDR2 is LQKENI. The CDR3 has 16 amino acids. Germline trimming cut 8 bases from V and 1 base from J; bases unmatched to any gene: 11. This CDR3 reads CASRPRPTGSGNTIYF. The CDR3 DNA reads TGTGCCAGCAGACCCCGCCCGACAGGGTCTGGAAACACCATATATTTT.

This clonotype was seen a single time. A much more abundant neighbour one base away suggests this may be a read error. The chain employs TRBV20-1 and TRBJ1-5, with no clear D. The germline CDR1 and CDR2 sequences are DFQATT and SNEGSKA (reference sequence). This CDR3 comprises 14 residues. The CDR3 DNA is TGCTGTGCTTCCTTAGGTGGACTGGGACAGCCCCAGCATTTT. This encodes CCASLGGLGQPQHF.

In its sample, this clonotype ranks as large. The chain is built from TRBV19 and TRBJ1-5; a possible D gene is TRBD1 (6 bases). Trimming took 3 bases from V and 4 from J, leaving 10 bases between them. This CDR3 is built from 14 residues. Germline CDR1 is LNHDA and CDR2 is SQIVND (reference sequence). The CDR3 sequence: CASSIDRKNQPQHF. CDR3 nucleotide sequence: TGTGCCAGTAGTATCGACAGGAAGAATCAGCCCCAGCATTTT.

By share, this clonotype ranks as medium-sized. The genes are TRBV7-2 and TRBJ1-5; TRBD1 aligns across 7 bases. This CDR3 has 16 residues. Germline V lookup: CDR1 SGHTA, CDR2 FQGNSA. J was trimmed by 5 bases and V by 2 bases; bases with no gene match: 9. The CDR3 DNA follows: TGTGCCAGCAGCTTAAGGGGGCAGAAACATTATCAGCCCCAGCATTTT. The encoded protein is CASSLRGQKHYQPQHF.

By proportion, this clonotype is large (0.1 to 1%). The rearrangement links TRBV6-6 to TRBJ2-5, with 7 bases that match TRBD1. The germline gives CDR1 MNHNY, CDR2 SVGAGI (reference sequence). V dropped 5 bases and J dropped 0; count of bases not matched to a gene: 9. The CDR3 length is 16 residues. The DNA for the CDR3 is TGTGCCAGCAGTAATAAGAGACAGGGAAACCAAGAGACCCAGTACTTC. Its protein product is CASSNKRQGNQETQYF.

The chain links TRBV28 to TRBJ2-5, with 7 bases that match TRBD1. CDR1 MDHEN and CDR2 SYDVKM come from the germline V gene. CDR3 length equals 15 residues. V was clipped by 8 bases and J by 0 bases; unmatched bases: 9. The CDR3 here is CASLTGAMYQETQYF. In DNA form, the CDR3 reads TGTGCCAGCCTTACAGGGGCAATGTACCAAGAGACCCAGTACTTC.

By sample fraction, this clonotype is medium-sized. The genes are TRBV14 and TRBJ1-4; D remains unclear. Trimming took 4 bases from V and 5 from J, leaving 8 bases between them. The CDR3 consists of 13 residues. CDR1 and CDR2 from the germline V gene are SGHDN and FVKESK. In DNA, the CDR3 is TGTGCCAGCAGCCCGGCTGGAAATGAAAAACTGTTTTTT. It yields the protein CASSPAGNEKLFF.

By sample share, this clonotype is large. The rearrangement links TRBV12-3 or TRBV12-4 to TRBJ1-6; no definite D call. With 5 bases removed from V and 0 bases from J, the gap between germline ends came to 14 bases. This CDR3 spans 17 amino acids. The CDR3 reads CASSPRHRSSYNSPLHF. The CDR3 nucleotides read TGTGCCAGCAGTCCCCGACATAGGAGCTCCTATAATTCACCCCTCCACTTT.

Points on this clonotype: Given a much more abundant clone one base away, this may be a read error. The chain joins TRBV7-9 to TRBJ2-2, with D perhaps assigned TRBD1 or TRBD2 (5 bases each). CDR1 and CDR2 (germline): SEHNR, FQNEAQ (reference sequence). V shed 1 base and J shed 3 bases, with 9 bases lying between them. The CDR3 runs 15 residues. In nucleotides, the CDR3 is TGTGCCAGCAGCTTAGAGGGGAGTTACACCGGGGAGCTGTTTTTT. Amino acids: CASSLEGSYTGELFF.